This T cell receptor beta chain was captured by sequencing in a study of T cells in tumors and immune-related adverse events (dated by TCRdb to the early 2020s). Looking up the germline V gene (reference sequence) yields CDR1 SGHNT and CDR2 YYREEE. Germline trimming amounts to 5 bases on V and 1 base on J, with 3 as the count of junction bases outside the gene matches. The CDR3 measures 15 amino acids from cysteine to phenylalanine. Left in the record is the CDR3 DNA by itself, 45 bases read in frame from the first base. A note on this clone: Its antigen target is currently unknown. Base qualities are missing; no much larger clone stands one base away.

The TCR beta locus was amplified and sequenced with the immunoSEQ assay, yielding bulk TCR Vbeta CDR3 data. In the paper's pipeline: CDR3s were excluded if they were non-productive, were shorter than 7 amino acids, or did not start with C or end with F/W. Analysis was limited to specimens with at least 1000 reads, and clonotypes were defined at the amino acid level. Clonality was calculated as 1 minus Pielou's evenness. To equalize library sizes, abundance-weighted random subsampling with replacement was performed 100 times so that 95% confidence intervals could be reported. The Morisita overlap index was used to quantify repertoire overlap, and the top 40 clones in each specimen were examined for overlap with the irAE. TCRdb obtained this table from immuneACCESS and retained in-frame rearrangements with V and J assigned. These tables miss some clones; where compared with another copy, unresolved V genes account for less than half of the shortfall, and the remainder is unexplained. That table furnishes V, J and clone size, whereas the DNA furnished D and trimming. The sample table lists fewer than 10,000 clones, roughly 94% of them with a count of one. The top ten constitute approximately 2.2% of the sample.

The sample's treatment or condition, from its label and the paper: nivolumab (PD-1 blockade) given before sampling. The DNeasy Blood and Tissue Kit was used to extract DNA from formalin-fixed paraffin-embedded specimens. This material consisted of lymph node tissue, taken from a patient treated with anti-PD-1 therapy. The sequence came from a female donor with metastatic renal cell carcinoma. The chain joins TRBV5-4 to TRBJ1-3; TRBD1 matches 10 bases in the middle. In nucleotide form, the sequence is TGTGCCAGCAGTCGACAGGGGGCATCTGGAAACACCATATATTTT. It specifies CASSRQGASGNTIYF.